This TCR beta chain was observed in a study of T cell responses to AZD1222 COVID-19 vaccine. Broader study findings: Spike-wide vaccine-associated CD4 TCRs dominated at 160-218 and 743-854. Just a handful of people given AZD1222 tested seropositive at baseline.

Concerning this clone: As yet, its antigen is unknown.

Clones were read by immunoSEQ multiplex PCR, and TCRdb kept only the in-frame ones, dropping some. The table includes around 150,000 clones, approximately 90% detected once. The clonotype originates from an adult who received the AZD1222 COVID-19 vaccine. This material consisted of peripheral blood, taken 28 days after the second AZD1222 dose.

CDR3 amino acids: CASSPGSNQPQHF. DNA for the CDR3: TGTGCCAGCTCACCGGGTAGCAATCAGCCCCAGCATTTT. The chain combines TRBV18 with TRBJ1-5; D is uncertain. With 3 bases removed from V and 0 bases from J, the gap between germline ends came to 3 bases. The CDR3 is 13 residues long. In germline, CDR1 is KGHSH, CDR2 LQKENI.